This T cell receptor beta chain was sequenced in a study of PD-1 blockade in mismatch repair-deficient tumors. Study details: All were previously treated, progressing patients with eleven to twelve mismatch repair-deficient cancer types. Points from the study as a whole: Tumor-resident clones, often absent from pretreatment blood, expanded after pembrolizumab and then contracted.

Profiling relied on immunoSEQ multiplex PCR, and the TCRdb table lists in-frame clones only, not all of them. The table records about 120,000 clones, approximately 80% of them present only once. Concerning this clone itself: Its antigen is undetermined.

From germline, CDR1 is SGHTA and CDR2 FQGNSA. This CDR3 has 14 amino acids. Between the trimmed V and J ends, which lost 6 bases and 3 bases, there was a span of 14 bases. This sequence originates from an adult with mismatch repair-deficient cancer. This chain uses TRBV7-2 with TRBJ1-1, with a weak D call TRBD1 (6 bases). The sequencing used peripheral blood, collected just over 59 weeks after starting pembrolizumab. The CDR3 nucleotides are TGTGCCAGCAGTCCAGGACAGACTTACACTGAAGCTTTCTTT. Protein: CASSPGQTYTEAFF.